The 30 T cell receptor beta chains below all came from one sample that was sequenced in a study of Ad26.COV2.S vaccination and SARS-CoV-2 variants. Libraries were prepared by immunoSEQ multiplex PCR; TCRdb keeps only in-frame clonotypes and omits some of them. The sample lists roughly 300,000 clones, approximately 90% occurring once. Treatment reported: roughly 19 received Ad26.COV2.S at low or high dose, single or two shots; a few received placebo; per-sample allocation not given. Samples were taken on day 63 after the first vaccine or placebo injection. The sequences come from peripheral blood, collected in a trial of Ad26.COV2.S vaccine versus placebo. Receptors originate from a person between 18 and 59 years old who received the Ad26.COV2.S COVID-19 vaccine or a placebo.

The chain links TRBV5-1 to TRBJ2-1, with D possibly TRBD1 on 6 matching bases. The germline gives CDR1 SGHRS, CDR2 YFSETQ. The CDR3 spans 16 residues. V lost 4 bases and J 0 bases, leaving 14 bases between the germline ends. The CDR3 sequence is CASSPRTGRSYNEQFF. CDR3 bases: TGCGCCAGCAGCCCGAGAACAGGGCGCTCCTACAATGAGCAGTTCTTC.

The gene calls are TRBV5-6 and TRBJ2-1; perhaps TRBD2 as D (6 bases). Trimming took 3 bases from V and 6 from J, leaving 10 bases between them. The CDR3 sequence is 13 residues long. Germline values: CDR1 SGHDT, CDR2 YYEEEE. CDR3 in DNA: TGTGCCAGCAGCTACGGGACTGCCAATGAGCAGTTCTTC. Amino acid sequence: CASSYGTANEQFF.

The chain links TRBV5-1 to TRBJ1-3, with D possibly matching TRBD1 (5 bases). Deletions cut 3 bases from V and 0 bases from J, with 13 bases between. Germline V gives CDR1 SGHRS, CDR2 YFSETQ. The CDR3 has 16 residues. CDR3: CASSSSDTSSGNTIYF. The CDR3 nucleotides read TGCGCCAGCAGCTCCTCGGACACAAGCTCTGGAAACACCATATATTTT.

This sequence joins TRBV5-4 and TRBJ2-2, with D unclear. Per germline, CDR1 SGHNT and CDR2 YYREEE (reference sequence). This CDR3 region has 13 residues. Trimming took 0 bases from V and 9 from J, leaving 9 bases between them. Here the CDR3 DNA reads TGTGCCAGCAGCTTGGATGGGCCGCGGGAGCTGTTTTTT. Amino acids: CASSLDGPRELFF.

This chain joins TRBV5-6 and TRBJ1-3; 7 nucleotides line up with TRBD1. CDR1 and CDR2 from the germline V gene are SGHDT and YYEEEE. The J segment lost 0 bases and the V segment lost 3 bases, leaving 3 bases of the junction unmatched. This CDR3 contains 15 residues. CDR3 sequence: CASSWTGTSGNTIYF. The CDR3 DNA follows: TGTGCCAGCAGCTGGACAGGAACCTCTGGAAACACCATATATTTT.

The J gene is TRBJ2-5, the V gene TRBV5-1; 8 nucleotides match TRBD1. Germline lookup yields CDR1 SGHRS and CDR2 YFSETQ. The trim removed 1 base at V and 1 base at J, leaving 3 bases unmatched. The CDR3 runs 15 residues. Here the CDR3 reads CASSLLTGVQETQYF. The DNA of the CDR3 is TGCGCCAGCAGCTTGTTGACAGGGGTCCAAGAGACCCAGTACTTC.

V gene TRBV5-5 combines with J gene TRBJ1-1, with D unresolved. Germline assignment: CDR1 SGHKS and CDR2 YYEKEE (reference sequence). The CDR3 totals 15 residues. V was cut by 0 bases and J by 1 base, with 10 bases left in between. CDR3 loop: CASSLDPGRNTEAFF. The CDR3 bases are TGTGCCAGCAGCTTGGACCCGGGGAGGAACACTGAAGCTTTCTTT.

The chain links TRBV29-1 to TRBJ1-3; no reliable D call. The CDR3 covers 11 residues. Between the trimmed V and J ends, which lost 6 bases and 4 bases, there was a span of 7 bases. Germline CDR1 SQVTM, CDR2 ANQGSEA. In DNA form, the CDR3 reads TGCAGCGTCATGGAGGGAAACACCATATATTTT. This encodes CSVMEGNTIYF.

CDR3 nucleotides: TGTGCCAGCAGCCCTCGTGGCGGCACTGAAGCTTTCTTT. Translation: CASSPRGGTEAFF. V and J are TRBV5-5 and TRBJ1-1; D is ambiguous. V was shortened by 4 bases and J by 4 bases, with 11 bases between the two germline ends. The CDR3 consists of 13 residues. Germline V gene sequence: CDR1 SGHKS, CDR2 YYEKEE (reference sequence).

V usage is TRBV2 and J usage is TRBJ1-4, with 8 bases lining up with TRBD1. V trimming: 8 bases; J trimming: 5 bases; junction bases outside the gene matches: 7. The CDR3 extends over 14 amino acids. Germline assignment: CDR1 SNHLY and CDR2 FYNNEI. The CDR3 region has the DNA TGTGCCAGCGACAGGGGAGGTGGAAATGAAAAACTGTTTTTT. It codes for CASDRGGGNEKLFF.

The rearrangement joins TRBV28 to TRBJ1-5, with D possibly TRBD1 on 6 matching bases. The CDR3 spans 15 residues. CDR1 is MDHEN, CDR2 SYDVKM, per germline. Trimming left V 5 bases short and J 4 bases short, with 15 bases between. The CDR3 DNA reads TGTGCCAGCAGTAGGGGAGGGGGGCTTAATCAGCCCCAGCATTTT. It codes for CASSRGGGLNQPQHF.

This clone came up once. The J gene is TRBJ2-5, the V gene TRBV10-3; 9 bases line up with TRBD1. Germline CDR1 ENHRY, CDR2 SYGVKD. The CDR3 is 21 residues long. V dropped 3 bases and J dropped 4; count of bases not matched to a gene: 24. The CDR3 protein is CAISDPTTGGSSKAAGETQYF. Here the CDR3 DNA reads TGTGCCATCAGTGACCCAACAACAGGGGGCTCGTCGAAGGCGGCTGGAGAGACCCAGTACTTC.

The chain's CDR3 is CSVDGREKGDADTQYF. The DNA for the CDR3 is TGCAGCGTTGATGGACGGGAGAAGGGTGACGCAGATACGCAGTATTTT. This chain connects TRBV29-1 to TRBJ2-3; a possible D gene is TRBD2 (6 bases). Deletions cut 3 bases from V and 4 bases from J, with 20 bases between. The CDR3 is 16 amino acids. The germline CDR1 and CDR2 sequences are SQVTM and ANQGSEA.

CDR3 bases: TGTGCCAGCAGCCCCGACAGACAAACCACCGGGGAGCTGTTTTTT. This translates into CASSPDRQTTGELFF. The chain carries TRBV7-9 and TRBJ2-2; D may be TRBD1 (5 bases). V was pared by 5 bases and J by 4 bases, with 14 bases between. CDR1 SEHNR and CDR2 FQNEAQ come from the germline V gene (reference sequence). The length of the CDR3 is 15 residues.

As for this clone: The same CDR3 arises from other DNA sequences in this sample as well. V gene TRBV29-1 combines with J gene TRBJ2-7; 10 bases match TRBD1. This CDR3 contains 12 residues. V dropped 4 bases and J dropped 3; count of bases not matched to a gene: 0. CDR1 is SQVTM, CDR2 ANQGSEA, per germline. As DNA, the CDR3 is TGCAGCGTTGGGACAGGGGGCTACGAGCAGTACTTC. Protein: CSVGTGGYEQYF.

This clone has just one count. The same CDR3 also results from other DNA sequences found in this sample. The CDR3 here is CASSRDRTYEQYF. CDR3 sequence (DNA): TGTGCCAGCTCCAGGGACAGAACCTACGAGCAGTACTTC. The chain couples TRBV27 to TRBJ2-7; 7 nucleotides agree with TRBD1. The V and J ends lost 8 bases and 2 bases, in that order; junction bases with no gene match: 6. The CDR3 runs to 13 residues. Germline CDR1 reads MNHEY; CDR2 reads SMNVEV (reference sequence).

The V gene is TRBV3-1 (or the pseudogene TRBV3-2), the J gene TRBJ2-4, with D hard to call. This CDR3 has 18 residues. In germline, CDR1 is LGHDT, CDR2 YNNKEL (reference sequence). The ends were cut back, 0 bases at V and 0 bases at J, with 15 bases in the middle. The CDR3 DNA is TGTGCCAGCAGCCAAGATATATTGGGTACCCTAGCCAAAAACATTCAGTACTTC. Translated, it gives CASSQDILGTLAKNIQYF.

V gene TRBV18 combines with J gene TRBJ1-1, with D uncertain. The V gene's germline CDR1 is KGHSH and CDR2 LQKENI. The CDR3 is 14 amino acids. V lost 1 base and J lost 8, with 14 bases in between. The CDR3 coding sequence is TGTGCCAGCTCACCACGGTGGGGAGTCGTCGAAGCTTTCTTT. It translates to CASSPRWGVVEAFF.

J is TRBJ2-3 and V is TRBV15; TRBD2 matches at 8 bases. CDR1 is LNHNV and CDR2 is YYDKDF in the germline V gene (reference sequence). The CDR3 has 17 residues. V was pared by 0 bases and J by 0 bases, with 5 bases of the junction left unmatched. The CDR3 nucleotides are TGTGCCACCAGCAGAGATCAAGCGGGGGATAGCACAGATACGCAGTATTTT. Its protein product is CATSRDQAGDSTDTQYF.

The CDR3 is CASTRDSNQPQHF. CDR3 coding DNA: TGTGCCAGCACCCGGGACAGCAATCAGCCCCAGCATTTT. The V gene is TRBV28, the J gene TRBJ1-5; a weak D match, TRBD1 (5 bases). The ends were cut back, 7 bases at V and 1 base at J, with 8 bases in the middle. The CDR3 totals 13 residues. The germline gives CDR1 MDHEN, CDR2 SYDVKM.

This chain connects TRBV7-9 to TRBJ2-3, with a possible D match to TRBD2 (7 bases). V lost 7 bases and J 4 bases, leaving 15 bases between the germline ends. Germline CDR1 reads SEHNR; CDR2 reads FQNEAQ (reference sequence). The CDR3 loop spans 14 amino acids. The DNA of the CDR3 is TGTGCCAGCAACCTTGGGGGGGCCTCAGATACGCAGTATTTT. As protein: CASNLGGASDTQYF.

The gene calls are TRBV6-1 and TRBJ1-1, with unresolved D. Trimming shortened V by 1 base and J by 0 bases, and 3 bases separated the two germline ends. CDR3 length: 13 amino acids. CDR1 and CDR2 from the germline V gene are MNHNS and SASEGT. CDR3 protein: CASSEVLNTEAFF. The CDR3, as DNA: TGTGCCAGCAGTGAAGTGTTGAACACTGAAGCTTTCTTT.

The genes are TRBV2 and TRBJ2-1, with 15 bases fitting TRBD2. Trimming cost V 7 bases and J 8 bases; bases outside gene matches: 12. There are 17 residues in the CDR3. Germline-derived CDR1 and CDR2 are SNHLY and FYNNEI. In DNA, the CDR3 is TGTGCCAGCACTCTAAGTCCGGGACTAGCGGGAGGTTATGAGCAGTTCTTC. Its protein product is CASTLSPGLAGGYEQFF.

This chain uses TRBV2 with TRBJ2-7; no reliable D call. Deletions cut 1 base from V and 4 bases from J, with 14 bases between. The CDR3 sequence is 15 residues long. The germline gives CDR1 SNHLY, CDR2 FYNNEI. The CDR3 is CASSEGQAKSYEQYF. Written as DNA, the CDR3 is TGTGCCAGCAGTGAAGGCCAGGCGAAATCTTACGAGCAGTACTTC.

J is TRBJ2-7 and V is TRBV15; D is possibly TRBD1 (5 bases). From germline, CDR1 is LNHNV and CDR2 YYDKDF (reference sequence). V was pared by 1 base and J by 5 bases, with 15 bases between. The CDR3 has 15 amino acids. The chain's CDR3 is CATSRGDSRANEQYF. The CDR3 coding sequence is TGTGCCACCAGCAGAGGCGACTCCAGGGCAAACGAGCAGTACTTC.

The chain couples TRBV28 to TRBJ2-3; D gene ambiguous. Germline values: CDR1 MDHEN, CDR2 SYDVKM. Trimming shortened V by 7 bases and J by 4 bases, and 15 bases separated the two germline ends. The CDR3 runs to 14 residues. The CDR3 spells CASTPRTAADTQYF. Here the CDR3 DNA reads TGTGCCAGCACCCCGCGGACGGCTGCAGATACGCAGTATTTT.

The chain carries TRBV9 and TRBJ2-7, with 9 bases that match TRBD2. The CDR3 consists of 15 residues. V was clipped by 0 bases and J by 5 bases; unmatched bases: 6. The germline gives CDR1 SGDLS, CDR2 YYNGEE. This CDR3 is CASSVGGGLANEQYF. The CDR3 DNA sequence: TGTGCCAGCAGCGTAGGGGGAGGACTAGCGAACGAGCAGTACTTC.

The table lists this clone with a count of one. The rearrangement uses TRBV12-3 or TRBV12-4 and TRBJ2-3, with no clear D. There are 12 residues in the CDR3. Trimming removed 1 base from V and 6 bases from J, with 5 bases in between. The CDR3 DNA is TGTGCCAGCAGTTTAGATTTGGATACGCAGTATTTT. Protein sequence: CASSLDLDTQYF.

This sequence joins TRBV29-1 and TRBJ2-1; 8 bases align to TRBD2. Germline V gene sequence: CDR1 SQVTM, CDR2 ANQGSEA. Trimming cost V 1 base and J 6 bases; bases outside gene matches: 5. CDR3 length: 14 residues. CDR3 bases: TGCAGCGTTGAAGGAACGGGAGGGACCAATGAGCAGTTCTTC. Residues: CSVEGTGGTNEQFF.

This sequence joins TRBV18 and TRBJ1-2; D is possibly TRBD1 (5 bases). The CDR3 is 16 residues long. From germline, CDR1 is KGHSH and CDR2 LQKENI. With 0 bases removed from V and 4 bases from J, the gap between germline ends came to 15 bases. The CDR3 region is CASSPPGLAEGYGYTF. DNA for the CDR3: TGTGCCAGCTCACCACCGGGGCTCGCAGAGGGCTATGGCTACACCTTC.